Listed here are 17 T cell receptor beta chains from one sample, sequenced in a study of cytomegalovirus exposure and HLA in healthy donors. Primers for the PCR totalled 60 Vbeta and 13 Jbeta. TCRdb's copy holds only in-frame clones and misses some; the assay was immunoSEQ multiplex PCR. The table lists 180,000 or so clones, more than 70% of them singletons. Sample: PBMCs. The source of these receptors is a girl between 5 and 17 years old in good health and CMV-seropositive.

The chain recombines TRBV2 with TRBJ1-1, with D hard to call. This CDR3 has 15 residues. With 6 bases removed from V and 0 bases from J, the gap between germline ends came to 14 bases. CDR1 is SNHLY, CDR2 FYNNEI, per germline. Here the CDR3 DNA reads TGTGCCAGCAGCGTCCTCCCCGGGATGAACACTGAAGCTTTCTTT. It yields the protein CASSVLPGMNTEAFF.

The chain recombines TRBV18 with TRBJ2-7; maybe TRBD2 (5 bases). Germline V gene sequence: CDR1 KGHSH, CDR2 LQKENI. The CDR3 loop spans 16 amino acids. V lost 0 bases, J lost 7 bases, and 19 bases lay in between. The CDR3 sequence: CASSPPSLAGSGEQYF. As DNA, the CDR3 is TGTGCCAGCTCACCACCCTCTCTAGCCGGTTCGGGAGAGCAGTACTTC.

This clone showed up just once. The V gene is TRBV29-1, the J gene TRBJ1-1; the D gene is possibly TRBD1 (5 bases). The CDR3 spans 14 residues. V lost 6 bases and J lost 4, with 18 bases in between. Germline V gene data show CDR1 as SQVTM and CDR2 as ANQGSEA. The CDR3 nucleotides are TGCAGCGTCCTAACTGGAGGGGCGGGCACTGAAGCTTTCTTT. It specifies CSVLTGGAGTEAFF.

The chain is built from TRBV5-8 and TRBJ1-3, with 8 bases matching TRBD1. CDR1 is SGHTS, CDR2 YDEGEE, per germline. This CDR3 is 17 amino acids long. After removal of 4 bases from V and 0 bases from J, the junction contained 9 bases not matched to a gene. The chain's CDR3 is CASSGGDRPFSGNTIYF. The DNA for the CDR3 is TGTGCCAGCAGCGGGGGGGACAGGCCCTTCTCTGGAAACACCATATATTTT.

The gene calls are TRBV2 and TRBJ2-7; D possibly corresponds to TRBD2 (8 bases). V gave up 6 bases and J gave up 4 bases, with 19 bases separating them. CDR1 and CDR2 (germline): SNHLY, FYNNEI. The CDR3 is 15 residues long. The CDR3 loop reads CASSDPGGTEYEQYF. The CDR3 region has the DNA TGTGCCAGCAGCGACCCGGGAGGGACAGAGTACGAGCAGTACTTC.

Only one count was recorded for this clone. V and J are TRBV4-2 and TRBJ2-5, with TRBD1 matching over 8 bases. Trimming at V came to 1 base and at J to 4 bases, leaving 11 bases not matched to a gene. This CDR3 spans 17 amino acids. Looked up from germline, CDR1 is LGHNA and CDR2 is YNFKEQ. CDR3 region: CASSQVIKAGGGETQYF. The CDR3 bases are TGTGCCAGCAGCCAAGTGATAAAGGCAGGGGGCGGAGAGACCCAGTACTTC.

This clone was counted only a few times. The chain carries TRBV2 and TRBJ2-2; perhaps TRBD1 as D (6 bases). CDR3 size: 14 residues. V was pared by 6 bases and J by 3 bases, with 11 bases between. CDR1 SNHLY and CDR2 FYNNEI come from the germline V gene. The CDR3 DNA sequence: TGTGCCAGCAGAGGGGACAAATACACCGGGGAGCTGTTTTTT. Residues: CASRGDKYTGELFF.

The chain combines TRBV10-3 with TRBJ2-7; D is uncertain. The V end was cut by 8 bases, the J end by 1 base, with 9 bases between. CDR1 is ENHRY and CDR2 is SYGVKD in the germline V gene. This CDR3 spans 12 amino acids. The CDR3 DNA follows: TGTGCCATCTTATCGGAGTCCTACGAGCAGTACTTC. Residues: CAILSESYEQYF.

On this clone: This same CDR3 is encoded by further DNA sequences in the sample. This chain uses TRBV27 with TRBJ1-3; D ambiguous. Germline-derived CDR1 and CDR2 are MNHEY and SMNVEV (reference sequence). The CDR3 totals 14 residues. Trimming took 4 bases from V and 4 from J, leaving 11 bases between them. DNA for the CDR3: TGTGCCAGCAGTTCCCGGGGTTCCGGAAACACCATATATTTT. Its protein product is CASSSRGSGNTIYF.

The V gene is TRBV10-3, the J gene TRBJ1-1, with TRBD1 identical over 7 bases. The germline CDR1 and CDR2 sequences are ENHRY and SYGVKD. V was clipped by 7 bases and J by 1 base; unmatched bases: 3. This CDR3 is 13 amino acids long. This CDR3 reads CAINDRENTEAFF. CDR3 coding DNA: TGTGCCATCAACGACAGGGAGAACACTGAAGCTTTCTTT.

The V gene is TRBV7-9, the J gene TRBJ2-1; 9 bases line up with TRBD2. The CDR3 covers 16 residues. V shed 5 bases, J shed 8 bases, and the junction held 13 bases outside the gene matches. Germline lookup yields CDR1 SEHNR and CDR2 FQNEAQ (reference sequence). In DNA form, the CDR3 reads TGTGCCAGCAGCCCCCCCGGCGGGAGGGCCTCGGATGAGCAGTTCTTC. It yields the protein CASSPPGGRASDEQFF. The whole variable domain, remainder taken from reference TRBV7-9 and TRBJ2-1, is DTGVSQNPRHKITKRGQNVTFRCDPISEHNRLYWYRQTLGQGPEFLTYFQNEAQLEKSRLLSDRFSAERPKGSFSTLEIQRTEQGDSAMYLCASSPPGGRASDEQFFGPGTRLTVL.

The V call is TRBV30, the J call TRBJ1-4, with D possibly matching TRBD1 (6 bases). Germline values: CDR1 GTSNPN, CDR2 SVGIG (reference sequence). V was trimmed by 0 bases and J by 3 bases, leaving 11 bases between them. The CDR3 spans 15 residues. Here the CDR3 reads CAWSVLAGANEKLFF. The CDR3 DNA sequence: TGTGCCTGGAGTGTACTGGCAGGGGCTAATGAAAAACTGTTTTTT.

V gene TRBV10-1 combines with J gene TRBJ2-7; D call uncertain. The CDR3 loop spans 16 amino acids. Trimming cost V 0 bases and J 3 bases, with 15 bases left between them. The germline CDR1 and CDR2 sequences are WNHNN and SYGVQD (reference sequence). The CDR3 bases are TGCGCCAGCAGTGAGTCGGGTCGGCAGGCCATCTACGAGCAGTACTTC. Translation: CASSESGRQAIYEQYF.

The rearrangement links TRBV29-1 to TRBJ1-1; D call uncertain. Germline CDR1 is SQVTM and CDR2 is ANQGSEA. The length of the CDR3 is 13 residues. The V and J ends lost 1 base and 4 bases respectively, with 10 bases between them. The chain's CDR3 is CSVEGRLGTEAFF. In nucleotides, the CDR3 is TGCAGCGTTGAAGGGCGGTTGGGCACTGAAGCTTTCTTT.

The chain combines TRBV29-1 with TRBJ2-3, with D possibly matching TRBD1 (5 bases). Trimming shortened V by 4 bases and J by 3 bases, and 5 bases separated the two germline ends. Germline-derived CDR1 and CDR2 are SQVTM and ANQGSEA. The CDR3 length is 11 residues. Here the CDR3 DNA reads TGCAGCGTTGGGACAACAGATACGCAGTATTTT. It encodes CSVGTTDTQYF.

The CDR3 DNA is TGTGCCAGCAGTTACCATGGAAGACTCTACGAGCAGTACTTC. This encodes CASSYHGRLYEQYF. The V gene is TRBV6-5, the J gene TRBJ2-7; D remains unclear. This CDR3 has 14 amino acids. V was cut by 2 bases and J by 3 bases, with 11 bases left in between. Germline values: CDR1 MNHEY, CDR2 SVGAGI.

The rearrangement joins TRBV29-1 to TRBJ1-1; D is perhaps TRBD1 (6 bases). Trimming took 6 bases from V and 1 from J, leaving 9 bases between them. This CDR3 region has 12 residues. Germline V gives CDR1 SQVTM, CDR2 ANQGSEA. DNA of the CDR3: TGCAGCGTGGCACAGGGGAACACTGAAGCTTTCTTT. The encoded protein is CSVAQGNTEAFF.